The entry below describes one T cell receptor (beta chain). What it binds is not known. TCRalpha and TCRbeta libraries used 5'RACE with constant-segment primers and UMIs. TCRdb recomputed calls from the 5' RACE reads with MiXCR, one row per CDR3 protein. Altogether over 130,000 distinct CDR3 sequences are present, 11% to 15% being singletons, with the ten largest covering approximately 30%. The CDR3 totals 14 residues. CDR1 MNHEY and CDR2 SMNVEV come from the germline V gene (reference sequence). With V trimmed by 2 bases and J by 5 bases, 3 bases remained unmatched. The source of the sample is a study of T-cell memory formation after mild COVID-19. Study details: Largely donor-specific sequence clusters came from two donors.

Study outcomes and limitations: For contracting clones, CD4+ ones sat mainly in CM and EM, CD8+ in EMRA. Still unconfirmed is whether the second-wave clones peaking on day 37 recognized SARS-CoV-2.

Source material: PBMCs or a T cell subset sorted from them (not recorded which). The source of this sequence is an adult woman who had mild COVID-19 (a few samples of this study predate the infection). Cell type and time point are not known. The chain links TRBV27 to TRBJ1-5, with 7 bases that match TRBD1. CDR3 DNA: TGTGCCAGCAGTTTAAGGCAGGGGGATCAGCCCCAGCATTTT. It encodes CASSLRQGDQPQHF.